The source of this TCR beta chain is a study of identical twins. Each CDR3 protein is one row after TCRdb ran MiXCR on the 5' RACE reads. The sample shows 400,000 to 550,000 distinct CDR3 sequences, 20% to 25% of them seen only once. The CDR3 has 14 residues. V was pared by 6 bases and J by 6 bases, with 10 bases of the junction left unmatched. This same sample was also part of a study on T cells expressing NK-cell markers.

This clonotype was sampled from a woman in her late teens or twenties in good health. The sequenced sample consisted of CD4+ T cells sorted from blood. This rearrangement joins TRBV12-3 or TRBV12-4 to TRBJ2-5; 7 positions match TRBD1. In DNA form, the CDR3 reads TGTGCCAGCAGGACCGGGACAGAGTCAAAGACCCAGTACTTC. It translates to CASRTGTESKTQYF.